These 23 T cell receptor beta chains came from one sample sequenced in a study of blood T cell repertoires in COVID-19. Assay: immunoSEQ multiplex PCR; the TCRdb copy retains only in-frame clones and omits some. The sample holds roughly 290,000 clones, about nine tenths seen once. The sequenced sample was peripheral blood. The source is a woman in her thirties with COVID-19, enrolled during active disease.

The chain recombines TRBV24-1 with TRBJ1-2; 7 nucleotides agree with TRBD1. CDR3 length: 15 amino acids. The trim removed 4 bases at V and 4 bases at J, leaving 8 bases unmatched. Germline V CDR1 and CDR2: KGHDR, SFDVKD. Here the CDR3 DNA reads TGTGCCACCAGTGACACGGGACAGCCCCTCTATGGCTACACCTTC. This gives the protein CATSDTGQPLYGYTF.

This clone was seen only once. The chain is built from TRBV28 and TRBJ1-5, with unresolved D. Per germline, CDR1 MDHEN and CDR2 SYDVKM. This CDR3 spans 14 amino acids. Trimming pared 4 bases from V and 0 bases from J, leaving 7 bases between. The CDR3 DNA reads as TGTGCCAGCAGTTCCTATGATAGCAATCAGCCCCAGCATTTT. Translating gives CASSSYDSNQPQHF.

The chain combines TRBV7-2 with TRBJ2-7, with a weak D call TRBD2 (6 bases). V lost 2 bases and J 7 bases, leaving 18 bases between the germline ends. Germline CDR1 is SGHTA and CDR2 is FQGNSA. The CDR3 runs 15 residues. CDR3 DNA sequence: TGTGCCAGCAGCTTATATGGCTTCCCGGGGAGGGAGCAGTACTTC. This encodes CASSLYGFPGREQYF.

The chain recombines TRBV27 with TRBJ1-5, with 11 nucleotides matching TRBD1. Germline trimming cut 6 bases from V and 5 bases from J; bases unmatched to any gene: 15. This CDR3 has 18 residues. Per germline, CDR1 MNHEY and CDR2 SMNVEV (reference sequence). The DNA for the CDR3 is TGTGCCAGCAGCCGGGTTCGGACAGGGGGCCCCGGGTATCAGCCCCAGCATTTT. Translated, it gives CASSRVRTGGPGYQPQHF.

The rearrangement joins TRBV19 to TRBJ1-2, with a weak D call TRBD1 (6 bases). Trimming took 1 base from V and 7 from J, leaving 10 bases between them. The CDR3 has 13 amino acids. The V gene's germline CDR1 is LNHDA and CDR2 SQIVND (reference sequence). For the CDR3, the DNA is TGTGCCAGTAGTATAGGGGGGCGAGGTGGCTACACCTTC. This sequence encodes CASSIGGRGGYTF. The whole variable domain, remainder taken from reference TRBV19 and TRBJ1-2, is DGGITQSPKYLFRKEGQNVTLSCEQNLNHDAMYWYRQDPGQGLRLIYYSQIVNDFQKGDIAEGYSVSREKKESFPLTVTSAQKNPTAFYLCASSIGGRGGYTFGSGTRLTVV.

This chain uses TRBV12-3 or TRBV12-4 with TRBJ1-5; 7 bases are a match to TRBD1. The CDR3 runs 13 residues. With V trimmed by 7 bases and J by 6 bases, 6 bases remained unmatched. Here the CDR3 reads CASTDRAGQPQHF. CDR3 nucleotide sequence: TGTGCCAGCACTGACAGGGCTGGTCAGCCCCAGCATTTT.

The V gene is TRBV2, the J gene TRBJ2-5, with 9 bases aligning to TRBD2. Germline V gene data show CDR1 as SNHLY and CDR2 as FYNNEI. V lost 5 bases to trimming and J lost 0 bases; unmatched junction nucleotides: 7. The CDR3 has 16 residues. CDR3 DNA sequence: TGTGCCAGCAGTACCTTAGCGGGAGTAGACCAAGAGACCCAGTACTTC. Amino acid sequence: CASSTLAGVDQETQYF. Based on the CDR3 plus reference TRBV2 and TRBJ2-5, the full variable domain is EPEVTQTPSHQVTQMGQEVILRCVPISNHLYFYWYRQILGQKVEFLVSFYNNEISEKSEIFDDQFSVERPDGSNFTLKIRSTKLEDSAMYFCASSTLAGVDQETQYFGPGTRLLVL.

The V gene is TRBV12-3 or TRBV12-4, the J gene TRBJ1-1, with D perhaps TRBD1 (6 bases). The CDR3 has 13 amino acids. Trimming took 6 bases from V and 3 from J, leaving 11 bases between them. The CDR3 DNA reads TGTGCCAGCAGCCGTGACAGGTACACTGAAGCTTTCTTT. Translated: CASSRDRYTEAFF.

This clone occurred once. This chain links TRBV3-1 (or the pseudogene TRBV3-2) with TRBJ2-6; the D is unclear. This CDR3 is built from 14 residues. Germline loops: CDR1 LGHDT, CDR2 YNNKEL (reference sequence). The V and J ends lost 5 bases and 3 bases respectively, with 8 bases between them. The CDR3 here is CASSDWVGANVLTF. Here the CDR3 DNA reads TGTGCCAGCAGCGACTGGGTTGGGGCCAACGTCCTGACTTTC.

The chain combines TRBV6-2 or TRBV6-3 with TRBJ1-5; 8 bases align to TRBD1. V shed 6 bases and J 7 bases; nucleotides not matched to a gene: 11. This CDR3 is 15 amino acids long. Germline-derived CDR1 and CDR2 are MNHEY and SVGEGT. Written as DNA, the CDR3 is TGTGCCAGCAGATACGGGGGACAGGCCCCACAGCCCCAGCATTTT. This translates into CASRYGGQAPQPQHF.

The V and J genes are TRBV27 and TRBJ2-1; 8 bases map to TRBD1. The CDR3 covers 15 residues. J gave up 6 bases and V 3 bases, and 7 bases lay outside the gene matches. Per germline, CDR1 MNHEY and CDR2 SMNVEV (reference sequence). The CDR3 sequence is CASSLLDRVGNEQFF. As DNA, the CDR3 is TGTGCCAGCAGTTTGTTGGACAGGGTAGGCAATGAGCAGTTCTTC.

The V gene is TRBV13, the J gene TRBJ2-1; D unclear. CDR1 PRHDT and CDR2 FYEKMQ come from the germline V gene (reference sequence). Trimming took 0 bases from V and 3 from J, leaving 15 bases between them. This CDR3 is built from 17 residues. This CDR3 is CASSLGHRSPFYNEQFF. Here the CDR3 DNA reads TGTGCCAGCAGCTTAGGCCACCGGAGTCCGTTCTACAATGAGCAGTTCTTC.

V is TRBV25-1 and J is TRBJ2-2; D is possibly TRBD1 (6 bases). Germline CDR1 and CDR2: MGHDK and SYGVNS. The CDR3 contains 16 residues. V lost 3 bases and J lost 0, with 11 bases in between. CDR3 sequence reads: CASSDPGTPNTGELFF. The DNA of the CDR3 is TGTGCCAGCAGTGATCCAGGGACACCGAACACCGGGGAGCTGTTTTTT.

CDR3 region: CASSYSLGTPLHF. The CDR3 region has the DNA TGTGCCAGCAGTTACTCTTTGGGCACACCCCTCCACTTT. V is TRBV6-5 and J is TRBJ1-6; no clear D gene. This CDR3 region has 13 residues. Trimming took 0 bases from V and 11 from J, leaving 8 bases between them. CDR1 is MNHEY and CDR2 is SVGAGI in the germline V gene.

The genes are TRBV7-2 and TRBJ2-7; 7 positions agree with TRBD2. CDR1 is SGHTA and CDR2 is FQGNSA in the germline V gene. The V segment lost 1 base and the J segment 2 bases; nucleotides outside the gene matches: 5. The CDR3 sequence is 15 residues long. CDR3 amino acids: CASSLVGRGTYEQYF. Here the CDR3 DNA reads TGTGCCAGCAGCTTAGTTGGGCGGGGGACCTACGAGCAGTACTTC.

The CDR3 is CASSQESPGRQDTQYF. CDR3 nucleotides: TGCGCCAGCAGCCAAGAATCCCCAGGGAGGCAAGATACGCAGTATTTT. The rearrangement uses TRBV4-3 and TRBJ2-3; tentatively, D is TRBD2 (6 bases). This CDR3 spans 16 amino acids. Germline loops: CDR1 LGHNA, CDR2 YSLEER. V was shortened by 0 bases and J by 5 bases, with 15 bases between the two germline ends.

V usage is TRBV2 and J usage is TRBJ2-2, with 8 bases that match TRBD2. Germline assignment: CDR1 SNHLY and CDR2 FYNNEI. This CDR3 comprises 13 residues. V was clipped by 6 bases and J by 6 bases; unmatched bases: 3. This chain's CDR3 is CASRPGRAGELFF. CDR3 DNA: TGTGCCAGCAGGCCCGGGAGGGCCGGGGAGCTGTTTTTT.

This clone was seen only once. The chain recombines TRBV11-1 with TRBJ2-7; 8 bases are shared with TRBD1. Germline lookup yields CDR1 SGHAT and CDR2 FQDESV (reference sequence). CDR3 length: 16 amino acids. Losses at the gene ends were 5 bases for V and 4 bases for J; bases not matched to a gene: 13. DNA of the CDR3: TGTGCCAGCAGCCCCCGGGACAGGAGGTCCTTGTACGAGCAGTACTTC. Translation gives CASSPRDRRSLYEQYF.

The table lists this clone with a count of one. The rearrangement joins TRBV2 to TRBJ2-5, with D possibly being TRBD2 (6 bases). V lost 6 bases, J lost 7 bases, and 21 bases lay in between. This CDR3 contains 15 residues. Germline V lookup: CDR1 SNHLY, CDR2 FYNNEI. The CDR3 DNA follows: TGTGCCAGCAGGGACTTGGGGGGAGAAGGGTTGACCCAGTACTTC. Amino acid sequence: CASRDLGGEGLTQYF.

The chain is built from TRBV24-1 and TRBJ2-7, with 11 bases lining up with TRBD2. Germline assignment: CDR1 KGHDR and CDR2 SFDVKD. The CDR3 runs to 16 residues. Unmatched junction bases numbered 5, after V lost 3 bases and J lost 2 bases. The CDR3 here is CATSDPGTSGTYEQYF. CDR3 DNA sequence: TGTGCCACCAGTGATCCCGGGACTAGCGGAACCTACGAGCAGTACTTC.

Points on this clone: The junction and the germline gene differ at one end; a read error may be behind it. The CDR3, as DNA: TGTGCCAGCAGTTTAGCGGGAGGGCCGGGGGAGACCCAGTACTTC. It translates to CASSLAGGPGETQYF. The chain employs TRBV7-8 and TRBJ2-5; 11 positions match TRBD2. The length of the CDR3 is 15 residues. Germline V CDR1 and CDR2: SGHVS, FQNEAQ.

The chain couples TRBV11-2 to TRBJ2-7, with TRBD1 matching 11 bases. The CDR3 has 14 residues. Germline V gene lookup returns CDR1 SGHAT and CDR2 FQNNGV. V shed 4 bases and J 5 bases; nucleotides not matched to a gene: 4. Written as DNA, the CDR3 is TGTGCCAGCAGCTACGGGACAGGGGGGGACGAGCAGTACTTC. This encodes CASSYGTGGDEQYF.

CDR3 protein: CASSSGFNYGYTF. CDR3 nucleotides: TGTGCCAGCAGCTCCGGGTTTAACTATGGCTACACCTTC. The rearrangement uses TRBV5-6 and TRBJ1-2; D gene uncertain. V shed 3 bases and J shed 1 base, with 7 bases lying between them. Germline V gives CDR1 SGHDT, CDR2 YYEEEE. The CDR3 is 13 amino acids.